This T cell receptor beta chain was identified during a study of cytomegalovirus exposure and HLA in healthy donors. The CDR3 extends over 18 amino acids. Germline V gene sequence: CDR1 MDHEN, CDR2 SYDVKM. Trimming cost V 5 bases and J 4 bases; bases outside gene matches: 7. It was with 60 Vbeta and 13 Jbeta primers that the PCR ran. Clones were read by immunoSEQ multiplex PCR, and TCRdb kept only the in-frame ones, dropping some. The table records 95,000 to 150,000 clones, 80% to 85% of them present only once. This receptor was identified in a woman aged 25 to 39 in good health and CMV-seronegative. The gene calls are TRBV28 and TRBJ2-2; 16 bases are a match to TRBD2. Source material: PBMCs. CDR3 in DNA: TGTGCCAGCAGTCGGGGACTAGCGGGAGGGTCGGGCACCGGGGAGCTGTTTTTT. This sequence encodes CASSRGLAGGSGTGELFF.